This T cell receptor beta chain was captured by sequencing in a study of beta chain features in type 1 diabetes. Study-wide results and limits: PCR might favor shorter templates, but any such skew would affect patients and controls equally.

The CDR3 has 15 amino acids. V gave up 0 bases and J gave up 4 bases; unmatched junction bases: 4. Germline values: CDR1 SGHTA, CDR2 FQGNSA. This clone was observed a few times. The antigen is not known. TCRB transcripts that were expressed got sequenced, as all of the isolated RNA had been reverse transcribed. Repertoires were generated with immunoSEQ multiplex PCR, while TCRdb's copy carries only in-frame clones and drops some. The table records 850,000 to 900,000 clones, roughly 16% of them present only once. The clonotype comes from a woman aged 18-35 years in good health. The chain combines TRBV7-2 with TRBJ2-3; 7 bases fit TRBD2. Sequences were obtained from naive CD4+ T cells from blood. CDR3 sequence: CASSLAWGGPDTQYF. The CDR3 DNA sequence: TGTGCCAGCAGCTTAGCGTGGGGGGGTCCAGATACGCAGTATTTT.